Listed below are T cell receptor beta chains from one sample, sequenced in a study of Ad26.COV2.S vaccination and SARS-CoV-2 variants. Here immunoSEQ multiplex PCR was the method, and the copy in TCRdb shows in-frame clones only, minus some. The data contain over 450,000 clones, roughly 87% of them singletons. The sequencing used peripheral blood, collected in a trial of Ad26.COV2.S vaccine versus placebo. These TCRs come from a person between 18 and 65 years old who received the Ad26.COV2.S COVID-19 vaccine or a placebo. CDR3s include the opening cysteine and the closing phenylalanine or tryptophan. A D gene is named only where the DNA matches it firmly. Clone size is shown for a subset of rows, as once, few, many or a class of expanded clone.

v_call	j_call	d_call	clone_size	cdr3_aa	cdr3_nt
TRBV15	TRBJ2-5	TRBD2	few	CATSRDPAGGRQETQYF	TGTGCCACCAGCAGAGATCCCGCGGGAGGGAGGCAAGAGACCCAGTACTTC
TRBV28	TRBJ2-7	.	.	CASRRHQGTYEQYF	TGTGCCAGCAGGCGTCATCAGGGGACCTACGAGCAGTACTTC
TRBV29-1	TRBJ2-7	.	once	CSVVGMPAEKPYEQYF	TGCAGCGTTGTCGGAATGCCAGCGGAGAAACCCTACGAGCAGTACTTC
TRBV28	TRBJ1-5	.	.	CASRAGGSNQPQHF	TGTGCCAGCAGGGCTGGCGGCAGCAATCAGCCCCAGCATTTT
TRBV28	TRBJ2-5	.	.	CASSSLGVSETQYF	TGTGCCAGCAGTTCATTGGGCGTATCAGAAACCCAGTACTTC
TRBV5-1	TRBJ2-5	TRBD2	.	CASSRWGLAGTKETQYF	TGCGCCAGCAGCCGATGGGGACTAGCGGGGACAAAAGAGACCCAGTACTTC
TRBV3-1/TRBV3-2	TRBJ1-5	.	.	CASRKTHRTNQPQHF	TGTGCCAGCAGGAAAACCCACAGGACTAATCAGCCCCAGCATTTT
TRBV19	TRBJ1-2	TRBD1	.	CASSRGQGAYGYTF	TGTGCCAGTAGTAGGGGACAGGGGGCCTATGGCTACACCTTC
TRBV19	TRBJ1-5	.	.	CASSGNSNQPQHF	TGTGCCAGTAGTGGAAATAGCAATCAGCCCCAGCATTTT
TRBV5-1	TRBJ2-7	.	.	CASSLATGLGEQYF	TGCGCCAGCAGCTTGGCCACAGGGTTGGGGGAGCAGTACTTC
TRBV18	TRBJ1-1	.	few	CASSPALMNTEAFF	TGTGCCAGCTCACCGGCCCTCATGAACACTGAAGCTTTCTTT
TRBV5-1	TRBJ2-2	.	.	CASSLSGSGGELFF	TGCGCCAGCAGCTTGAGTGGGAGTGGCGGGGAGCTGTTTTTT
TRBV29-1	TRBJ2-7	.	.	CSVGPPDPGYEQYF	TGCAGCGTTGGACCCCCTGACCCCGGGTACGAGCAGTACTTC
TRBV6-5	TRBJ2-1	.	.	CASSYPGPGYEQFF	TGTGCCAGCAGTTACCCGGGTCCCGGGTATGAGCAGTTCTTC
TRBV5-1	TRBJ2-7	.	.	CASSPGGVTYEQYF	TGCGCCAGCAGCCCCGGGGGAGTTACCTACGAGCAGTACTTC
TRBV3-1/TRBV3-2	TRBJ1-2	.	.	CASSPSLGGTMNGYTF	TGTGCCAGCAGCCCATCGCTTGGGGGAACCATGAATGGCTACACCTTC
TRBV13	TRBJ2-7	.	.	CASSPRQGPYEQYF	TGTGCCAGCAGCCCCCGCCAGGGTCCCTACGAGCAGTACTTC
TRBV3-1/TRBV3-2	TRBJ2-1	TRBD2	.	CASSQDTLAGAYNEQFF	TGTGCCAGCAGCCAAGATACGCTAGCGGGGGCGTACAATGAGCAGTTCTTC
TRBV9	TRBJ2-1	.	.	CASSGRNEQFF	TGTGCCAGCAGCGGCAGGAATGAGCAGTTCTTC
TRBV9	TRBJ1-3	.	.	CASSDRESGNTIYF	TGTGCCAGCAGCGACAGGGAATCCGGAAACACCATATATTTT
TRBV2	TRBJ1-2	.	.	CASSRVNYGYTF	TGTGCCAGTAGCCGGGTTAACTATGGCTACACCTTC
TRBV12-3/TRBV12-4	TRBJ1-2	.	.	CASSFQGYGYTF	TGTGCCAGCAGTTTCCAGGGCTATGGCTACACCTTC
TRBV10-3	TRBJ2-7	TRBD1	few	CAISHTPGQGHEQYF	TGTGCCATCAGTCACACTCCGGGACAGGGCCACGAGCAGTACTTC
TRBV12-5	TRBJ2-1	TRBD1	once	CASGLQDREQFF	TGTGCTAGTGGTTTGCAAGACAGGGAACAGTTCTTC
TRBV6-5	TRBJ1-3	.	.	CASTGLWGNTIYF	TGTGCCAGCACGGGACTATGGGGAAACACCATATATTTT
TRBV28	TRBJ1-5	.	.	CASRRQLNQPQHF	TGTGCCAGCCGAAGACAGCTTAATCAGCCCCAGCATTTT
TRBV6-6	TRBJ1-3	.	.	CASIKASGNTIYF	TGTGCCAGCATAAAGGCCTCTGGAAACACCATATATTTT
TRBV6-2/TRBV6-3	TRBJ1-2	TRBD1	.	CASSSGTANRYTF	TGTGCTAGCAGTTCCGGGACAGCCAACCGCTACACCTTC
TRBV30	TRBJ1-5	.	many	CAWSEIRGNQPQHF	TGTGCCTGGAGTGAAATTAGGGGCAATCAGCCCCAGCATTTT
TRBV27	TRBJ2-2	.	.	CASSLRGMMGVGELFF	TGTGCCAGCAGTTTACGGGGGATGATGGGGGTCGGGGAGCTGTTTTTT
TRBV18	TRBJ1-6	TRBD1	.	CASSPTPGQYNSPLHF	TGTGCCAGCTCACCCACACCGGGACAGTATAATTCACCCCTCCACTTT
TRBV7-2	TRBJ2-1	.	once	CASSLRVGTNTYNEQFF	TGTGCCAGCAGCTTAAGAGTCGGGACCAACACCTACAATGAGCAGTTCTTC
TRBV9	TRBJ2-7	TRBD2	.	CASSVDLAGTYEQYF	TGTGCCAGCAGCGTAGACCTAGCGGGGACCTACGAGCAGTACTTC
TRBV5-6	TRBJ2-7	.	.	CASSFSWSGSRYEQYF	TGTGCCAGCAGCTTCTCTTGGTCGGGGAGCCGATACGAGCAGTACTTC
TRBV12-3/TRBV12-4	TRBJ2-7	.	.	CASGSVREQYF	TGTGCCAGCGGCAGCGTACGAGAGCAGTACTTC
TRBV7-8	TRBJ2-3	.	.	CASSLQTSSDTQYF	TGTGCCAGCAGCTTACAAACTTCCTCAGATACGCAGTATTTT
TRBV14	TRBJ2-2	.	.	CASSPLSGLNTGELFF	TGTGCCAGCAGCCCATTATCTGGTTTGAACACCGGGGAGCTGTTTTTT
TRBV3-1/TRBV3-2	TRBJ1-5	.	.	CASSQSGDQPQHF	TGTGCCAGCAGCCAATCAGGGGATCAGCCCCAGCATTTT
TRBV29-1	TRBJ1-4	.	.	CSVEGGTDEKLFF	TGCAGCGTTGAAGGTGGGACCGACGAAAAACTGTTTTTT
TRBV19	TRBJ1-5	.	.	CATTGGGQPQHF	TGTGCCACAACTGGTGGCGGGCAGCCCCAGCATTTT
TRBV28	TRBJ2-6	.	.	CASSPPDSGANVLTF	TGTGCCAGCAGTCCTCCAGACTCTGGGGCCAACGTCCTGACTTTC
TRBV9	TRBJ1-4	.	.	CASSVTNEKLFF	TGTGCCAGCAGCGTAACTAATGAAAAACTGTTTTTT
TRBV7-9	TRBJ2-7	TRBD2	.	CASSPLPRELSYEQYF	TGTGCCAGCAGCCCACTCCCGCGGGAGCTCTCCTACGAGCAGTACTTC
TRBV2	TRBJ1-5	.	.	CASSDTGNQPQHF	TGTGCCAGCAGTGATACAGGGAATCAGCCCCAGCATTTT
TRBV28	TRBJ2-7	.	.	CASSFPIRARGEQYF	TGTGCCAGCAGTTTTCCAATCAGGGCGCGCGGGGAGCAGTACTTC
TRBV27	TRBJ2-5	TRBD1	.	CASSAESGTGRETQYF	TGTGCCAGCAGCGCCGAATCCGGGACAGGGCGGGAGACCCAGTACTTC
TRBV5-4	TRBJ1-6	.	few	CASSLGAGQTNSPLHF	TGTGCCAGCAGCTTGGGGGCAGGACAAACTAATTCACCCCTCCACTTT
TRBV3-1/TRBV3-2	TRBJ2-7	TRBD2	.	CASSPHFSGGFYEQYF	TGTGCCAGCAGCCCGCACTTTAGCGGGGGATTCTACGAGCAGTACTTC